This T cell receptor (beta chain) was captured by sequencing in a study of T cell responses to AZD1222 COVID-19 vaccine (dated by TCRdb to the early 2020s). About the full investigation: AZD1222 recipients given second doses at about 4 weeks or at about 12 weeks were pooled, since spike-specific TCR depth and breadth were not found to differ between the two schedules. A total of 233 trial participants underwent TCR sequencing, of whom 200 to 220 received two doses of AZD1222 and 26 received two doses of the MenACWY control vaccine. Trial participants were enrolled by age into 18-55, 56-69 and 70-plus year subgroups, with around 150, 28 and 57 TCR-sequenced participants respectively. The full study reports these points: Most participants were white British and females outnumbered males, and the authors suggested that clonal diversity may have been underestimated. Because no samples from the day 14 peak response were available, repertoires could be characterized only after the peak T cell response. The whole spike protein was spanned by vaccine-associated CD4 TCRs, and dominant responses were seen in regions 160-218 and 743-854. Conclusions about previously exposed vaccinees were limited because only 5 or 6 AZD1222 recipients were SARS-CoV-2 seropositive at baseline. The 56-69-year group was small, and its depth increase did not reach significance, likely because of low power. Spike-specific TCR breadth and depth rose significantly after two AZD1222 doses compared with day 0 and with MenACWY recipients. Reportedly, almost half of the unique spike-specific TCRs recognized epitopes lying outside the regions that are mutated in the B.1.351 and B.1.1.7 variants.

The sample's time point, from its label and the paper: baseline before first vaccination. Vaccinee samples were obtained from the UK trials COV001 and COV002, which included a single-blind randomized controlled phase 2/3 trial of AZD1222 (ChAdOx1 nCoV-19) in healthy adults. Trial participant PBMC samples were collected at day 0 and day 28 after the second dose for TCRbeta chain sequencing. The CDR3 regions of human TCRbeta chains were analyzed by immunosequencing. The paper's data handling went like this. Repertoire TCRs were matched against a reference library of SARS-CoV-2-specific TCRs generated with the MIRA antigen-specificity platform. Breadth was defined as the fraction of unique TCRs that were SARS-CoV-2-associated, and depth was defined as the fraction of total T cells that were SARS-CoV-2-associated. Using the MIRA data, each spike-specific TCR was mapped to the spike region that the TCR reacts to and placed in a CD4 or CD8 class. Log10-transformed breadth and depth values were compared by one-way ANOVA with Sidak's multiple comparisons tests. This is the immuneACCESS table as TCRdb keeps it, with only in-frame sequences that have V and J called. A part of the clones is gone; compared with another copy, unresolved V genes explain less than half, and the rest is unexplained. V, J and clone size are those of that table, while D and trimming were read from the DNA. The sample profile shows 130,000 to 150,000 clones; 80% to 95% of them were found once. Together, the top ten hold around 1.7% of the sample.

The CDR3 goes from the cysteine to the phenylalanine over 14 residues. The entry retains the CDR3 DNA only, 42 bases that are in frame from base 1. The germline V gene (reference sequence) provides CDR1 SGHNT and CDR2 YYREEE. The junction shows trimming of 4 bases on V and 7 bases on J, and the gene matches do not reach 7 bases of it. A word on this clone: Which antigen it targets is not known. Base qualities are not at hand, and no much larger clone is one base apart.

The sequence was collected from an adult in good health. In this chain, TRBV5-4 is recombined with TRBJ2-3; the central 9 bases match TRBD2. The sample here was peripheral blood, taken on day 0 of AZD1222 vaccination. The CDR3 region reads CASSGGTSRYTQYF. At the DNA level, the sequence is TGTGCCAGCAGCGGCGGGACTAGCAGATATACGCAGTATTTT.